Each of the 26 T cell receptor beta chains below was sequenced from the same sample in a study of metastatic and nonmetastatic thyroid tumors. Ahead of thyroid surgery, no patient had received treatment of any kind. MiXCR reprocessed the PCR reads for TCRdb. The table records under 25,000 clones, less than 15% of them present only once. Source material: blood. All receptors come from a female donor with papillary thyroid cancer or a benign thyroid nodule (not recorded which). Some clones in this sample may be carry-over from other donors' samples.

This clone was observed many times. V is TRBV7-6 and J is TRBJ2-7; 7 nucleotides match TRBD1. The CDR3 is made up of 12 amino acids. Germline CDR1 and CDR2: SGHVS and FNYEAQ. V lost 1 base to trimming and J lost 9 bases; unmatched junction nucleotides: 3. The CDR3, as DNA: TGTGCCAGCAGCTTAGAGGGACAGTTGCAGTACTTC. The encoded protein is CASSLEGQLQYF. Based on the CDR3 plus reference TRBV7-6 and TRBJ2-7, the full variable domain is GAGVSQSPRYKVTKRGQDVALRCDPISGHVSLYWYRQALGQGPEFLTYFNYEAQQDKSGLPNDRFSAERPEGSISTLTIQRTEQRDSAMYRCASSLEGQLQYFGPGTRLTVT.

This clone was detected many times. The J gene is TRBJ1-2, the V gene TRBV4-1; D remains ambiguous. This CDR3 has 13 amino acids. V was shortened by 0 bases and J by 6 bases, with 8 bases between the two germline ends. The V gene's germline CDR1 is MGHRA and CDR2 YSYEKL. CDR3 residues: CASSQDRMDGYTF. As DNA, the CDR3 is TGCGCCAGCAGCCAAGATCGTATGGATGGCTACACCTTC.

There are many counts of this clone. The rearrangement joins TRBV4-2 to TRBJ1-1; D not resolved. There are 14 residues in the CDR3. V shed 4 bases and J shed 4 bases, with 13 bases lying between them. Germline CDR1 LGHNA, CDR2 YNFKEQ. The CDR3 loop is CASSPILSSTEAFF. The CDR3 bases are TGTGCCAGCAGCCCCATACTGTCGAGCACTGAAGCTTTCTTT.

In this sample, this clone is medium-sized. This chain links TRBV6-1 with TRBJ1-5; tentative D call: TRBD1 (6 bases). Trimming removed 0 bases from V and 0 bases from J, with 12 bases in between. Germline V gene lookup returns CDR1 MNHNS and CDR2 SASEGT. The CDR3 has 17 amino acids. The CDR3 here is CASSEAGGALSNQPQHF. In DNA, the CDR3 is TGTGCCAGCAGTGAAGCTGGGGGGGCCCTTAGCAATCAGCCCCAGCATTTT.

The table lists this clone with many counts. The chain combines TRBV24-1 with TRBJ1-2; possibly TRBD1 for D (6 bases). This CDR3 has 12 amino acids. Per germline, CDR1 KGHDR and CDR2 SFDVKD. V was trimmed by 9 bases and J by 7 bases, leaving 14 bases between them. The CDR3 region has the DNA TGTGCCACCCAAACAGGGCAGGGTGGCTACACCTTC. This codes for CATQTGQGGYTF.

This clone was counted many times. The chain links TRBV2 to TRBJ2-5; 8 bases are shared with TRBD2. V trimming: 3 bases; J trimming: 2 bases; junction bases outside the gene matches: 5. Germline V gives CDR1 SNHLY, CDR2 FYNNEI. The CDR3 extends over 15 amino acids. The CDR3 region is CASSDLAGIQETQYF. The CDR3 nucleotides are TGTGCCAGCAGTGATCTAGCGGGTATACAAGAGACCCAGTACTTC.

The table lists this clone with a count of one. J is TRBJ2-2 and V is TRBV9; D is unclear. This CDR3 has 16 residues. The V gene's germline CDR1 is SGDLS and CDR2 YYNGEE. The V end was cut by 4 bases, the J end by 0 bases, with 13 bases between. Here the CDR3 reads CASSPRAYSNTGELFF. DNA for the CDR3: TGTGCCAGCAGCCCTCGGGCCTATTCGAACACCGGGGAGCTGTTTTTT. Full variable domain (missing parts from reference TRBV9 and TRBJ2-2): DSGVTQTPKHLITATGQRVTLRCSPRSGDLSVYWYQQSLDQGLQFLIQYYNGEERAKGNILERFSAQQFPDLHSELNLSSLELGDSALYFCASSPRAYSNTGELFFGEGSRLTVL.

The sample holds many counts of this clone. The chain carries TRBV18 and TRBJ2-1; 8 bases match TRBD2. Germline V lookup: CDR1 KGHSH, CDR2 LQKENI. Trimming cost V 0 bases and J 8 bases; bases outside gene matches: 6. The CDR3 is made up of 15 amino acids. CDR3 amino acids: CASSPPLAGRHEQFF. The CDR3 DNA reads as TGTGCCAGCTCACCACCTTTAGCGGGACGGCATGAGCAGTTCTTC.

This clone appeared many times. V usage is TRBV4-2 and J usage is TRBJ2-3; weak D call: TRBD2 (5 bases). The CDR3 runs 15 residues. V lost 3 bases and J 0 bases, leaving 10 bases between the germline ends. Per the germline V gene, CDR1 is LGHNA and CDR2 is YNFKEQ. The CDR3 spells CASSHPSPSTDTQYF. DNA of the CDR3: TGTGCCAGCAGCCACCCTAGCCCTAGCACAGATACGCAGTATTTT.

This clone occurred many times. The rearrangement links TRBV7-9 to TRBJ1-1; no firm D call. Germline V lookup: CDR1 SEHNR, CDR2 FQNEAQ (reference sequence). There are 15 residues in the CDR3. Trimming took 1 base from V and 1 from J, leaving 10 bases between them. CDR3 sequence reads: CASSLEGTENTEAFF. The CDR3 nucleotides read TGTGCCAGCAGCTTAGAGGGCACAGAGAACACTGAAGCTTTCTTT.

This clone was counted ten times or more. This chain connects TRBV6-2 or TRBV6-3 to TRBJ2-1, with a tentative D call TRBD2 (6 bases). Germline V CDR1 and CDR2: MNHEY, SVGEGT. The CDR3 totals 13 residues. Trimming took 8 bases from V and 2 from J, leaving 10 bases between them. CDR3 sequence: CASEAGPYNEQFF. In DNA form, the CDR3 reads TGTGCCAGCGAGGCGGGACCCTACAATGAGCAGTTCTTC.

J is TRBJ2-1 and V is TRBV15, with unresolved D. Trimming removed 5 bases at V and 0 bases at J, with 14 bases between. Germline V gene data show CDR1 as LNHNV and CDR2 as YYDKDF (reference sequence). This CDR3 comprises 16 residues. The CDR3: CATSLEMLISYNEQFF. DNA for the CDR3: TGTGCCACCAGCTTAGAGATGTTAATCTCCTACAATGAGCAGTTCTTC.

This clone was detected many times. V usage is TRBV6-1 and J usage is TRBJ1-1; 7 positions match TRBD1. V dropped 6 bases and J dropped 4; count of bases not matched to a gene: 8. Germline lookup yields CDR1 MNHNS and CDR2 SASEGT. The CDR3 is made up of 14 amino acids. For the CDR3, the DNA is TGTGCCAGCAGCGGCGGAGGGGGCATCACTGAAGCTTTCTTT. Translated, it gives CASSGGGGITEAFF.

In this sample, this clone turned up many times. Other nucleotide sequences from this sample produce the same CDR3. The CDR3 sequence: CASSKRQGFGSTDTQYF. For the CDR3, the DNA is TGTGCCAGTAGTAAAAGACAGGGATTCGGAAGCACAGATACGCAGTATTTT. This chain uses TRBV19 with TRBJ2-3, with 7 bases identical to TRBD1. V was pared by 4 bases and J by 0 bases, with 10 bases of the junction left unmatched. Germline V gives CDR1 LNHDA, CDR2 SQIVND (reference sequence). This CDR3 comprises 17 residues. Based on the CDR3 plus reference TRBV19 and TRBJ2-3, the full variable domain is DGGITQSPKYLFRKEGQNVTLSCEQNLNHDAMYWYRQDPGQGLRLIYYSQIVNDFQKGDIAEGYSVSREKKESFPLTVTSAQKNPTAFYLCASSKRQGFGSTDTQYFGPGTRLTVL.

This clone was counted many times. One end of the junction fails to match germline, which may point to a read error. This chain joins TRBV6-5 and TRBJ2-7; TRBD1 might be the D (6 bases). The V gene's germline CDR1 is MNHEY and CDR2 SVGAGI. This CDR3 has 15 residues. Here the CDR3 reads CASSYQTGQSLNRVF. Here the CDR3 DNA reads TGTGCCAGCAGTTACCAAACCGGACAGTCTCTTAACCGGGTCTTC.

This clone is labeled as medium-sized. This chain connects TRBV6-5 to TRBJ1-6, with TRBD1 identical over 7 bases. There are 16 residues in the CDR3. Germline CDR1 is MNHEY and CDR2 is SVGAGI. The J segment lost 5 bases and the V segment lost 2 bases, leaving 6 bases of the junction unmatched. In nucleotides, the CDR3 is TGTGCCAGCAGTTACCTCCCGCAGGGGGATAATTCACCCCTCCACTTT. Translating it yields CASSYLPQGDNSPLHF.

This clone was seen a handful of times. V usage is TRBV14 and J usage is TRBJ2-3, with TRBD2 matching over 7 bases. The CDR3 loop spans 17 amino acids. Trimming removed 0 bases from V and 2 bases from J; junction bases left unmatched: 8. In germline, CDR1 is SGHDN, CDR2 FVKESK. CDR3 nucleotides: TGTGCCAGCAGCCAAGAAGGGCCACTAGCGCACACAGATACGCAGTATTTT. Encoded protein: CASSQEGPLAHTDTQYF.

Of note for this clone: Given a much more abundant clone one base away, this may be a read error. Other DNA sequences of this sample code for an identical CDR3. This chain links TRBV30 with TRBJ2-3, with unresolved D. CDR3 length equals 12 residues. Germline CDR1 and CDR2: GTSNPN and SVGIG (reference sequence). The CDR3 region has the DNA TGTGCCTGGAGCGTACTTTCAGATACGCAGTGTTTT. Translating gives CAWSVLSDTQCF.

This clone was found many times. This chain uses TRBV6-1 with TRBJ1-5; TRBD1 is a possible D gene (5 bases). Trimming left V 8 bases short and J 6 bases short, with 14 bases between. The CDR3 covers 13 residues. Germline assignment: CDR1 MNHNS and CDR2 SASEGT. The CDR3, as DNA: TGTGCCAGCGGGCTCCAGGGAAGTCAGCCCCAGCATTTT. It specifies CASGLQGSQPQHF.

This clone was counted many times. This chain joins TRBV11-2 and TRBJ1-1; 11 nucleotides align to TRBD1. V shed 1 base and J 1 base; nucleotides not matched to a gene: 2. The CDR3 covers 16 residues. Germline assignment: CDR1 SGHAT and CDR2 FQNNGV. The CDR3 region has the DNA TGTGCCAGCAGCTTAGGGGACAGGGGGTCGAACACTGAAGCTTTCTTT. Encoded protein: CASSLGDRGSNTEAFF.

By its share, this clone is medium-sized (0.01 to 0.1%). Other nucleotide sequences in the sample specify the same CDR3. This rearrangement joins TRBV11-3 to TRBJ1-1; D is unclear. The V end was cut by 1 base, the J end by 3 bases, with 6 bases between. This CDR3 region has 13 residues. Germline loops: CDR1 SGHNT, CDR2 YENEEA. The CDR3 region is CASSLVSDTEAFF. The CDR3 region has the DNA TGTGCCAGCAGCTTAGTTTCGGACACTGAAGCTTTCTTT.

This clone was detected many times. The gene calls are TRBV5-1 and TRBJ2-7; perhaps TRBD2 as D (7 bases). Trimming removed 5 bases from V and 1 base from J, with 13 bases in between. The V gene's germline CDR1 is SGHRS and CDR2 YFSETQ. The CDR3 is made up of 14 amino acids. The CDR3 is CASRGASGSYEQYF. The CDR3 nucleotides are TGCGCCAGCAGGGGGGCTAGCGGATCCTACGAGCAGTACTTC.

The V gene is TRBV20-1, the J gene TRBJ2-1, with 11 bases matching TRBD1. The CDR3 loop spans 13 amino acids. Germline CDR1 DFQATT, CDR2 SNEGSKA (reference sequence). Losses at the gene ends were 6 bases for V and 9 bases for J; bases not matched to a gene: 7. In DNA form, the CDR3 reads TGCAGTGCGTTCGGACAGGGGGCTGGTGAGCAGTTCTTC. It is translated as CSAFGQGAGEQFF.

Concerning this clone itself: A clone one base away is much larger, so this may be a read error. The rearrangement joins TRBV9 to TRBJ2-2; 7 bases are shared with TRBD1. Germline trimming cut 6 bases from V and 1 base from J; bases unmatched to any gene: 6. CDR1 and CDR2 from the germline V gene are SGDLS and YYNGEE. This CDR3 has 15 residues. CDR3 amino acids: CASIKRTGNTGELFF. CDR3 DNA sequence: TGTGCCAGCATCAAAAGGACAGGGAACACCGGGGAGCTGTTTTTT.

This clone was detected many times. The chain joins TRBV3-1 to TRBJ2-7; TRBD2 might be the D (6 bases). There are 15 residues in the CDR3. Per the germline V gene, CDR1 is LGHDT and CDR2 is YNNKEL (reference sequence). V lost 3 bases and J 2 bases, leaving 14 bases between the germline ends. The CDR3 nucleotides are TGTGCCAGCAGCCAGGGTAGGGACTCGACCTACGAGCAGTACTTC. Translation: CASSQGRDSTYEQYF.

To note about this clone: The final CDR3 position lacks the conserved phenylalanine or tryptophan, pointing to a likely read error. The DNA of the CDR3 is TGTGCCAGCAGCTTAGCCATCGTCTCCTACAATGAGCAGTTCTCC. Protein: CASSLAIVSYNEQFS. The V call is TRBV7-2, the J call TRBJ2-1; D is undetermined. Between the trimmed V and J ends, which lost 0 bases and 0 bases, there was a span of 6 bases. Germline loops: CDR1 SGHTA, CDR2 FQGNSA. The CDR3 has 15 residues.